This TCR beta chain was identified during a study of beta chain features in type 1 diabetes. V lost 5 bases, J lost 2 bases, and 6 bases stayed unmatched. Germline assignment: CDR1 SGHAT and CDR2 FQNNGV. The CDR3 spans 15 residues. A sort by CD45RO/CCR7/CD25/CD127/CD95/CD27 yielded CD4+ naive, central memory, regulatory and stem cell-like memory cells. Expressed TCRB transcripts were sequenced, since all the RNA that had been isolated was reverse transcribed. Sequenced by immunoSEQ multiplex PCR; TCRdb stores in-frame clones only, minus some. The sample contains about 620,000 clones, roughly a sixth of which appear only once. This clone came up a few times.

Sequencing used naive CD4+ T cells from blood. This chain joins TRBV11-2 and TRBJ2-5, with 9 bases aligning to TRBD2. The sequence came from a man aged 18 to 30 in good health. The CDR3 here is CASSLPTSGQETQYF. The DNA of the CDR3 is TGTGCCAGCAGCCTTCCGACTAGCGGACAAGAGACCCAGTACTTC.